This T cell receptor (beta chain) was profiled in a study of CD8 T cells in Susac syndrome. The Susac syndrome patients fit the recently defined diagnostic criteria for definite or probable disease. When the RNA was reverse transcribed, random hexamers were used with an input of roughly 0.5 to 1 ug. Each CDR3 protein is one row after TCRdb ran MiXCR on the immunoSEQ multiplex PCR reads. Of about 240,000 distinct CDR3 sequences in the sample, less than 96% were seen once. Germline CDR1 and CDR2: SNHLY and FYNNEI. The CDR3 is 14 residues long. Trimming removed 6 bases from V and 0 bases from J, with 9 bases in between.

Sequencing was performed on CD4+ T cells from PBMCs. This chain joins TRBV2 and TRBJ2-1, with D tentatively TRBD2 (5 bases). The sequence was collected from a human donor with Susac syndrome. The chain's CDR3 is CASSQRSSYNEQFF. As DNA, the CDR3 is TGTGCCAGCAGCCAGCGGAGCTCCTACAATGAGCAGTTCTTC. Full variable domain (rest looked up from reference TRBV2 and TRBJ2-1): EPEVTQTPSHQVTQMGQEVILRCVPISNHLYFYWYRQILGQKVEFLVSFYNNEISEKSEIFDDQFSVERPDGSNFTLKIRSTKLEDSAMYFCASSQRSSYNEQFFGPGTRLTVL.